The subject of this entry is one TCR beta chain. The antigen is not known. Profiling relied on immunoSEQ multiplex PCR, and the TCRdb table lists in-frame clones only, not all of them. The sample has about 130,000 clones, about 90% seen once; the top ten hold 1.5% to 2%. The germline V gene encodes CDR1 SQVTM and CDR2 ANQGSEA. The ends were cut back, 3 bases at V and 4 bases at J, with 15 bases in the middle. The CDR3 is 14 residues long. These data come from a study of T cell responses to AZD1222 COVID-19 vaccine. Study-wide results and caveats: The study found Spike-specific TCR breadth and depth rose after two AZD1222 doses. Unmutated variant regions are reportedly the target of nearly half of TCRs that are spike-specific. Most donors were white British, females outnumbered males, and clonal diversity was possibly underestimated. CD4 TCRs linked to vaccination spanned spike, dominating at 160-218 and 743-854.

The sequence derives from an adult in good health. The chain has TRBV29-1 and TRBJ1-2; D is unresolved. The sequencing here drew on peripheral blood, taken on day 0 of AZD1222 vaccination. CDR3 bases: TGCAGCGTTGAGTCGTCGCCGACGGGCTATGGCTACACCTTC. This encodes CSVESSPTGYGYTF. The full variable domain, its missing parts supplied by reference TRBV29-1 and TRBJ1-2, is SAVISQKPSRDICQRGTSLTIQCQVDSQVTMMFWYRQQPGQSLTLIATANQGSEATYESGFVIDKFPISRPNLTFSTLTVSNMSPEDSSIYLCSVESSPTGYGYTFGSGTRLTVV.